Described below is a single TCR beta chain sequence and its context. Its antigen is as yet unknown. The data belong to a study of OX40 agonist ivuxolimab in advanced cancers. Study overall: Hepatocellular carcinoma, melanoma, renal cell or head and neck cancer occurred in dose-escalation patients. Earlier treatment with anti-PD-1, anti-PD-L1 or anti-CTLA-4 was permitted, and roughly 42% had received some. Study observations and caveats: Low normalized T-cell clonal expansion also characterized some of the nonresponders. The mean number of expanded clones was higher in CD8+ T cells than in CD4+.

After removal of 3 bases from V and 5 bases from J, the junction contained 3 bases not matched to a gene. Germline values: CDR1 MNHEY, CDR2 SMNVEV (reference sequence). CDR3 size: 14 residues. Data came from immunoSEQ multiplex PCR; TCRdb stores just in-frame clones and leaves some out. The repertoire holds some 80,000 clones, with 65% to 90% as singletons. The receptor was derived from an adult with an advanced solid tumor such as melanoma, head and neck, liver or kidney cancer. V usage is TRBV27 and J usage is TRBJ2-2; 7 nucleotides line up with TRBD2. The input for sequencing was CD4+ or CD8+ T cells sorted from blood, taken in a trial of the OX40 agonist ivuxolimab. The DNA of the CDR3 is TGTGCCAGCAGTTTGGGGCGGGGGACCGGGGAGCTGTTTTTT. This translates into CASSLGRGTGELFF.